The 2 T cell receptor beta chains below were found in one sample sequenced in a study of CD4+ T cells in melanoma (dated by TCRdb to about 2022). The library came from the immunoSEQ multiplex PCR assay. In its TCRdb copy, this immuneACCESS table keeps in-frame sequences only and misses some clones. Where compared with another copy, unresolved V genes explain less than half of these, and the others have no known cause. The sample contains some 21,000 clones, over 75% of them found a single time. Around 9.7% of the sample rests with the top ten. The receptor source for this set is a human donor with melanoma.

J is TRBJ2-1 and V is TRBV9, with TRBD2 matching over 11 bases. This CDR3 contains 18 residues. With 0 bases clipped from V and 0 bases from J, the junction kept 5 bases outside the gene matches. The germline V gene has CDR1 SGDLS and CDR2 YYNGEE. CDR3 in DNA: TGTGCCAGCAGCGTAGCACTAGCGGGGGCAAGCTCCTACAATGAGCAGTTCTTC. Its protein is CASSVALAGASSYNEQFF.

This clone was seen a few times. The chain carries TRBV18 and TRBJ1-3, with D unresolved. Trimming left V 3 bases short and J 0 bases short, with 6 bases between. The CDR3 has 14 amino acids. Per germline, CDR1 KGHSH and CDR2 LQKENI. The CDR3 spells CASSPGFSGNTIYF. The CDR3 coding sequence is TGTGCCAGCTCACCGGGATTCTCTGGAAACACCATATATTTT.